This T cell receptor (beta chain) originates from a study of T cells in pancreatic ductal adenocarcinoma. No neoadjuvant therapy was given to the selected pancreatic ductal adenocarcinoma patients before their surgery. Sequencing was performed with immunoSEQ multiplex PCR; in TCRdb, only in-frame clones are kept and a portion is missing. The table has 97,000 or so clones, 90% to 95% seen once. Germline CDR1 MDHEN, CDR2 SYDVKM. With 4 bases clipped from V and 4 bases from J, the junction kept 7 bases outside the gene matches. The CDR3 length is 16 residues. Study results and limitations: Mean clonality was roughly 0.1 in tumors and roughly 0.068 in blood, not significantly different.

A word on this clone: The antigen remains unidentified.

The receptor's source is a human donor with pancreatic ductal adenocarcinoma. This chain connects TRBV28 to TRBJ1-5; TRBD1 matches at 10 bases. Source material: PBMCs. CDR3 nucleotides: TGTGCCAGCAGTTCCTCGGGACAGGGGATGAATCAGCCCCAGCATTTT. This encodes CASSSSGQGMNQPQHF.